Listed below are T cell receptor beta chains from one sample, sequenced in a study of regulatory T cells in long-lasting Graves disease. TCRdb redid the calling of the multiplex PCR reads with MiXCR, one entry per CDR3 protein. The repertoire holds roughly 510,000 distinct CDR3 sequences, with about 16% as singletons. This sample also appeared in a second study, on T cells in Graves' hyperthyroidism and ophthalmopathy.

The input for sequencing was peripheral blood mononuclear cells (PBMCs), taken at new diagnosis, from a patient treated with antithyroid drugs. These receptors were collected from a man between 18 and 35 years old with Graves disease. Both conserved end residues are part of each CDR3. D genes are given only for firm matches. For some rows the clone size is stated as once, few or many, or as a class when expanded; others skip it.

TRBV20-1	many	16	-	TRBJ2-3	TGCAGTGCTCCCGGGGGCTGGGACGGCCGCACAGATACGCAGTATTTT	CSAPGGWDGRTDTQYF
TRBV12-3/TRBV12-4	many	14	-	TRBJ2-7	TGTGCCAGCAGTCCCAACGATAGCTCCTACGAGCAGTACTTC	CASSPNDSSYEQYF
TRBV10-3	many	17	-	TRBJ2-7	TGTGCCATCAGTGAGTCAAGCGTGGGCAGGGAGACCTACGAGCAGTACTTC	CAISESSVGRETYEQYF
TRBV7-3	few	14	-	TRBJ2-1	TGTGCCAGCAGCCCGGAGACCTCCTGGAATGAGCAGTTCTTC	CASSPETSWNEQFF
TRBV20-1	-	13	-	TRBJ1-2	TGCAGTGCCAGCGGAGGGGCTAGCTATGGCTACACCTTC	CSASGGASYGYTF
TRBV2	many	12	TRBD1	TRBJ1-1	TGTGCCAGCATCCAAACAGGGGGCGAAGCTTTCTTT	CASIQTGGEAFF
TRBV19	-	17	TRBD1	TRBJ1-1	TGTGCCAGTATAGAGGGACAGGGGGCCAGGAGGGACACTGAAGCTTTCTTT	CASIEGQGARRDTEAFF
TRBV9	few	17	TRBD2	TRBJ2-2	TGTGCCAGCAGCGCCGGGACTAGCGGTAGGGGCACCGGGGAGCTGTTTTTT	CASSAGTSGRGTGELFF
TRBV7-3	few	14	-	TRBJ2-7	TGTGCCAGCAGCTTAATTCCAGGGAAGAACGAGCAGTACTTC	CASSLIPGKNEQYF
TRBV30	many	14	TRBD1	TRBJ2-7	TGTGCCTGGAGCCGACAGGGGGGATCCTACGAGCAGTACTTC	CAWSRQGGSYEQYF
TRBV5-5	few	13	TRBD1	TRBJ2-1	TGTGCCAGCAGCCACAACAACAGGGGTGAGCAGTTCTTC	CASSHNNRGEQFF
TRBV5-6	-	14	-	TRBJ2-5	TGTGCCAGCAGCTCCGGACAGTACCAAGAGACCCAGTACTTC	CASSSGQYQETQYF
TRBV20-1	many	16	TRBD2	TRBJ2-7	TGCAGTGCTGTCGAGTTTAGCGGGATAGCGGAGTACGAGCAGTACTTC	CSAVEFSGIAEYEQYF
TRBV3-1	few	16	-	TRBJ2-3	TGTGCCAGCAGCCATCTCGGGACTGGGGCCACAGATACGCAGTATTTT	CASSHLGTGATDTQYF
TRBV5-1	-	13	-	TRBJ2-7	TGCGCCAGCAGCTTGTCATTTAGCCTCGAGCAGTACTTC	CASSLSFSLEQYF
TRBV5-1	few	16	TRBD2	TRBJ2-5	TGCGCCAGCAGCTTGGGAGCGGGAGGGAAACAAGAGACCCAGTACTTC	CASSLGAGGKQETQYF
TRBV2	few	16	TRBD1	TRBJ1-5	TGTGCCAGCAGACTAAGACCTACAGGGGGCAATCAGCCCCAGCATTTT	CASRLRPTGGNQPQHF
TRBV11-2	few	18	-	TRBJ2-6	TGTGCCAGCAGCCTTGAGGGGGTTGGCCACTCTGGGGCCAACGTCCTGACTTTC	CASSLEGVGHSGANVLTF
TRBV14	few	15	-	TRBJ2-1	TGTGCCAGCAGCCAAGATCCGGATTTACACAATGAGCAGTTCTTC	CASSQDPDLHNEQFF
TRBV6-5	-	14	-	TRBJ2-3	TGTGCCAGCAGTTACTCAACGGGGATAGATACGCAGTATTTT	CASSYSTGIDTQYF
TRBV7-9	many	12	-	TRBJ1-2	TGTGCCAGCAGCCTCGTGGGTGTAGGCTACACCTTC	CASSLVGVGYTF
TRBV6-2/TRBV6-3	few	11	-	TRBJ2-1	TGTGCCAGCACTCTCGCATCCGGGCAGTTCTTC	CASTLASGQFF
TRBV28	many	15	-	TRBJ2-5	TGTGCCAGCAGTTTATTGGGGGCTGGTCGAGAGACCCAGTACTTC	CASSLLGAGRETQYF
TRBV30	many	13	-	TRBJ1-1	TGTGCCTGGAGTGTTGGTGGGTCCGCTGAAGCTTTCTTT	CAWSVGGSAEAFF
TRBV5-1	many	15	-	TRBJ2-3	TGTGCCAGCAGCTCGACCACCTTCAGCACAGATACGCAGTATTTT	CASSSTTFSTDTQYF
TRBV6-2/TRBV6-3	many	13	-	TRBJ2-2	TGTGCCAGCAGTGAACATGGACGAATCGGGCTGTTTTTT	CASSEHGRIGLFF
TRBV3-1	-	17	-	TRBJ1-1	TGTGCCAGCAGCCTTTCTGGTATGGTCGGCATGAACACTGAAGCTTTCTTT	CASSLSGMVGMNTEAFF
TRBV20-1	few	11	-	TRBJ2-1	TGCAGTGCTAGAGCAAGCGGGGAGCAGTTCTTC	CSARASGEQFF
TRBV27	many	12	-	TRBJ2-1	TGTGCCAGCAGTTTATGGGGAGATGAGCAGTTCTTC	CASSLWGDEQFF
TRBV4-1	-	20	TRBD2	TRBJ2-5	TGCGCCAGCAGCCAACGTTTTACCGGGACTAGCGGAATAGTAGGGGAGACCCAGTACTTC	CASSQRFTGTSGIVGETQYF
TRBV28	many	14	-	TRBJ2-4	TGTGCCAGCAGTTTTAGGACGGGCGGAAACATTCAGTACTTC	CASSFRTGGNIQYF
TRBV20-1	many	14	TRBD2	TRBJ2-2	TGCAGTGCTATGGCCGGGAGGGGTACCGGGGAGCTGTTTTTT	CSAMAGRGTGELFF
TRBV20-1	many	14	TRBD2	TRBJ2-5	TGCAGTGCTAGAGATGGGCTAGCGGGAGAGACCCAGTACTTC	CSARDGLAGETQYF
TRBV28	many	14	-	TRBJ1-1	TGTGCCAGCAGTCCAGGCGGATCGCGACAGGAAGCTTTCTTT	CASSPGGSRQEAFF
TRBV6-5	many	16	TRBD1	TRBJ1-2	TGTGCCAGCAGTTACTACAGACAGGGATCTAACTATGGCTACACCTTC	CASSYYRQGSNYGYTF
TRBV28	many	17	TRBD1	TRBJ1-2	TGTGCCAGCAGTTCCGGACAGGGGGCCGGAGGATCCTATGGCTACACCTTC	CASSSGQGAGGSYGYTF
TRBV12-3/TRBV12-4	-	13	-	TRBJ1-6	TGTGCCAGCAGTTTAGGTCACGTTTCACCCCTCCACTTT	CASSLGHVSPLHF
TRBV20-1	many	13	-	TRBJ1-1	TGCAGTGCCGTGGGCGCATCATACACTGAAGCTTTCTTT	CSAVGASYTEAFF
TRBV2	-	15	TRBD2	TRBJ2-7	TGTGCCAGCAGTGTATCGATAGCGGGAGTCTACGAGCAGTACTTC	CASSVSIAGVYEQYF
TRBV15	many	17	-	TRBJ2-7	TGTGCCACCAGCAGAGAGCCCTCGGGCGGTAGCTCCTACGAGCAGTACTTC	CATSREPSGGSSYEQYF
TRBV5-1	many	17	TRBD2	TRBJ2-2	TGCGCCAGCAGCTTGGATGCGGGGGGCGCGAACACCGGGGAGCTGTTTTTT	CASSLDAGGANTGELFF
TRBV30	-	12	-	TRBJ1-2	TGTGCCTGGAGTCAAGGGACCTATGGCTACACCTTC	CAWSQGTYGYTF
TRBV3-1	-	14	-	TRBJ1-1	TGTGCCAGCAGCCAAGTTGAGGGGAGCACTGAAGCTTTCTTT	CASSQVEGSTEAFF
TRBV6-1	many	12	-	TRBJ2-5	TGTGCCAGCAGCGGGCAGGGGGAGACCCAGTACTTC	CASSGQGETQYF
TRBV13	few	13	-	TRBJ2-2	TGTGCCAGCAGCTTAAGTAGAGTCGGGGAGCTGTTTTTT	CASSLSRVGELFF
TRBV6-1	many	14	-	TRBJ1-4	TGTGCCAGCAGCGACTTGACGGGAAATGAAAAACTGTTTTTT	CASSDLTGNEKLFF
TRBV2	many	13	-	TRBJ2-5	TGTGCCAGCAGTGAACTACTGCAAGAGACCCAGTACTTC	CASSELLQETQYF
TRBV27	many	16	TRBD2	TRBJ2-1	TGTGCCAGCAGGGACACAAGCGGGAGCTCCTACAATGAGCAGTTCTTC	CASRDTSGSSYNEQFF
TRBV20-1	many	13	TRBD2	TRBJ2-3	TGCAGTTCTAGCGGGGTTAGCACAGATACGCAGTATTTT	CSSSGVSTDTQYF
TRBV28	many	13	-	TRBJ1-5	TGTGCCAGCATCAAGGAGTACAATCAGCCCCAGCATTTT	CASIKEYNQPQHF